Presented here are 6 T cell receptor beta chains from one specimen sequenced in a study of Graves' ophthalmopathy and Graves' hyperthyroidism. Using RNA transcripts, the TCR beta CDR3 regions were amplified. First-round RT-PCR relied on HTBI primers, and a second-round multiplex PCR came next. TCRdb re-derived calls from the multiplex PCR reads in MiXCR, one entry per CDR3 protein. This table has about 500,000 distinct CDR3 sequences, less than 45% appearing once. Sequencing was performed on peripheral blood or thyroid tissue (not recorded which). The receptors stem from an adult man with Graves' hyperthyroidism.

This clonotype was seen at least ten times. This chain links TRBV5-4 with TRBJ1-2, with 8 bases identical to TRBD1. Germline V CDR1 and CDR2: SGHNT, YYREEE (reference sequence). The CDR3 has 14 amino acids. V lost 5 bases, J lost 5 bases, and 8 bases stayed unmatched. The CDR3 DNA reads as TGTGCCAGCAGTTATGACAGGGGCCTATATGGCTACACCTTC. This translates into CASSYDRGLYGYTF.

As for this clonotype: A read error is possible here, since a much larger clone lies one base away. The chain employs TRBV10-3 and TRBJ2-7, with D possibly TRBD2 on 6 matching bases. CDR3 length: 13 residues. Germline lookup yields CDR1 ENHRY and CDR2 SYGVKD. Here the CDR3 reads CASRTGLDYEQCF. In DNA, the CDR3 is TGTGCCAGCAGGACGGGACTTGACTACGAGCAGTGCTTC.

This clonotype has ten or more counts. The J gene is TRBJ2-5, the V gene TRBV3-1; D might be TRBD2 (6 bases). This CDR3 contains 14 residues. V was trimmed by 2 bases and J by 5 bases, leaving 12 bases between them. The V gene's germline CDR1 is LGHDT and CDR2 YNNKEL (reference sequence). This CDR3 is CASSQLGAGETQYF. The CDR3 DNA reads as TGTGCCAGCAGCCAACTTGGGGCGGGGGAGACCCAGTACTTC.

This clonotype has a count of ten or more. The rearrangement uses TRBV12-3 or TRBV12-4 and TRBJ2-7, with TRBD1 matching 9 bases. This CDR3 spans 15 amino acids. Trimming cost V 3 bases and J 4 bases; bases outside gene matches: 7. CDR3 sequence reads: CASSFFGTGPYEQYF. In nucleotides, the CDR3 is TGTGCCAGCAGTTTCTTTGGGACAGGGCCTTACGAGCAGTACTTC.

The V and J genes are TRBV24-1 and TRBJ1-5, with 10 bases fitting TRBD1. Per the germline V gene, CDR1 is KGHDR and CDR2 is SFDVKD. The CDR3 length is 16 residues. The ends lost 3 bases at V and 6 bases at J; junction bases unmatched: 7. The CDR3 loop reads CATSDTGTGVSQPQHF. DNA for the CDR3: TGTGCCACCAGTGATACCGGGACAGGGGTAAGTCAGCCCCAGCATTTT.

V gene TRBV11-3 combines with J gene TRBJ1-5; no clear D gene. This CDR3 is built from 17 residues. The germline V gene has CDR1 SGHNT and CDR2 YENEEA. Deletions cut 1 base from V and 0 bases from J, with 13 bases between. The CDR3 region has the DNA TGTGCCAGCAGCTTAGCCCGGGGTTCTTATAGCAATCAGCCCCAGCATTTT. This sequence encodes CASSLARGSYSNQPQHF.